This TCR beta chain was found in a study of blood T cell repertoires in COVID-19. Whole-study context: The United States, Italy and Spain supplied acute and convalescent COVID-19 samples. The analysed material was cDNA or gDNA that came from T cells, B-cell-depleted T cells, or PBMCs.

As originally analysed: Quantification of nucleated cells was approximated via reference gene primer amplification. Sequencing used immunoSEQ multiplex PCR; TCRdb keeps in-frame clones, though not all of them. From that table come the V and J calls and clone size; the DNA was used to work out D and trimming. This table holds around 160,000 clones, almost 90% found once. This TCR was sampled from a human donor in a cohort sampled during active COVID-19. The sequencing input was peripheral blood.

This chain's CDR3 is CASSQRLAGDPYEQYF. CDR3 nucleotides: TGCGCCAGCAGTCAACGCCTAGCGGGAGACCCCTACGAGCAGTACTTC. The chain employs TRBV23-1 and TRBJ2-7, with 10 bases matching TRBD2. TRBV23-1 is placed among ORFs of uncertain function. Trimming cost V 2 bases and J 2 bases; bases outside gene matches: 6. The CDR3 has 16 residues.